The 7 T cell receptor beta chains below were found in one sample sequenced in a study of T cell responses to AZD1222 COVID-19 vaccine (dated by TCRdb to about 2021). The sample's time point label is to be understood as: about 28 days (+/-7) after the second vaccine dose. Read against the paper, the sample's treatment or condition label means: meningococcal conjugate vaccine given as trial control. Receptor libraries were prepared by the immunoSEQ multiplex PCR assay. Entries here come from immuneACCESS through TCRdb and include only in-frame sequences with V and J called. Some clones fail to appear in such tables; in the studies checked, an unresolved V gene covers under half of the shortfall, and the cause of the remainder is unknown. This sample lists about 100,000 clones; about 89% were detected once. The ten biggest clones cover over 3% of the sample. This specimen was peripheral blood, taken 28 days after the second dose of the MenACWY control vaccine. Receptor source: an adult who received the MenACWY meningococcal vaccine as a control.

The V call is TRBV5-6, the J call TRBJ1-1, with D uncertain. Germline V gene lookup returns CDR1 SGHDT and CDR2 YYEEEE. Trimming pared 3 bases from V and 1 base from J, leaving 7 bases between. This CDR3 contains 13 residues. In DNA, the CDR3 is TGTGCCAGCAGCTCTACACCGAACACTGAAGCTTTCTTT. It is translated as CASSSTPNTEAFF.

The chain employs TRBV6-5 and TRBJ1-3; 9 nucleotides align to TRBD1. V lost 6 bases, J lost 5 bases, and 8 bases stayed unmatched. Germline V lookup: CDR1 MNHEY, CDR2 SVGAGI. The CDR3 consists of 15 residues. CDR3 coding DNA: TGTGCCAGCAGCCTGGGGACAGGGTCGAGAAACACCATATATTTT. Protein product: CASSLGTGSRNTIYF.

The V and J genes are TRBV19 and TRBJ1-6; D remains ambiguous. The CDR3 extends over 14 amino acids. CDR1 is LNHDA and CDR2 is SQIVND in the germline V gene (reference sequence). Trimming took 4 bases from V and 9 from J, leaving 13 bases between them. CDR3 sequence reads: CASSNAGKGSPLHF. The DNA of the CDR3 is TGTGCCAGTAGTAATGCGGGGAAGGGTTCACCCCTCCACTTT.

The chain employs TRBV2 and TRBJ1-4; no clear D. The germline V and J ends were trimmed by 3 bases and 5 bases, with 10 bases remaining between them. Per germline, CDR1 SNHLY and CDR2 FYNNEI. The CDR3 sequence is 14 residues long. In DNA, the CDR3 is TGTGCCAGCAGTGATAAAGGGCCAAATGAAAAACTGTTTTTT. It specifies CASSDKGPNEKLFF. Variable domain in full (rest from reference TRBV2 and TRBJ1-4): EPEVTQTPSHQVTQMGQEVILRCVPISNHLYFYWYRQILGQKVEFLVSFYNNEISEKSEIFDDQFSVERPDGSNFTLKIRSTKLEDSAMYFCASSDKGPNEKLFFGSGTQLSVL.

The V call is TRBV7-8, the J call TRBJ1-5; 9 nucleotides line up with TRBD1. CDR3 length: 15 amino acids. Germline V gene data show CDR1 as SGHVS and CDR2 as FQNEAQ. The V and J ends lost 5 bases and 10 bases, in that order; junction bases with no gene match: 12. The CDR3 is CASSLGGTGRNPQHF. For the CDR3, the DNA is TGTGCCAGCAGCCTAGGAGGGACAGGGAGGAATCCCCAGCATTTT.

The J gene is TRBJ2-7, the V gene TRBV7-4; weak D call: TRBD1 (5 bases). Trimming removed 1 base at V and 0 bases at J, with 10 bases between. Germline-derived CDR1 and CDR2 are SGHVT and SQSDAQ. This CDR3 region has 15 residues. In DNA form, the CDR3 reads TGTGCCAGCAGCTTAGGGGCAGGGAACTCCTACGAGCAGTACTTC. This gives the protein CASSLGAGNSYEQYF.

V and J are TRBV2 and TRBJ2-3, with 7 nucleotides matching TRBD1. The ends lost 5 bases at V and 0 bases at J; junction bases unmatched: 5. From germline, CDR1 is SNHLY and CDR2 FYNNEI. This CDR3 spans 15 amino acids. CDR3 sequence: CASSRDRVSTDTQYF. CDR3 DNA sequence: TGTGCCAGCAGTCGAGACAGGGTCAGCACAGATACGCAGTATTTT.